A selection of T cell receptor beta chains follows, all from one sample in a study of graft-versus-host responses after intestinal transplantation. The protocol was immunoSEQ multiplex PCR, while the TCRdb copy is restricted to in-frame clones and leaves out a portion. The table has about 23,000 clones, more than 90% seen once. The sequencing here drew on PBMCs, taken 39 days after intestinal transplant. All receptors derive from a human patient who received an intestinal transplant, so some T cells may come from the graft donor. CDR3s include the opening cysteine and the closing phenylalanine or tryptophan. The D gene is left open where the match is weak. Size values are once, few and many counts, or a class for expanded clones, and some rows have none.

cdr3_aa | cdr3_nt | clone_size | v_call | d_call | j_call
CAWSVRIAYEQYF | TGTGCCTGGAGTGTACGAATAGCTTACGAGCAGTACTTC | . | TRBV30 | . | TRBJ2-7
CASSSGLGATNEKLFF | TGTGCCAGCAGCAGCGGACTGGGAGCAACTAATGAAAAACTGTTTTTT | . | TRBV5-4 | . | TRBJ1-4
CASSLGTDTEAFF | TGTGCCAGCAGCCTCGGGACAGACACTGAAGCTTTCTTT | . | TRBV28 | TRBD1 | TRBJ1-1
CASSLGLSPEQFF | TGTGCCAGCAGTTTAGGATTGTCCCCCGAGCAGTTCTTC | . | TRBV27 | . | TRBJ2-1
CASSVGLAGPEQYF | TGTGCCAGCAGCGTAGGACTAGCGGGACCCGAGCAGTACTTC | . | TRBV9 | TRBD2 | TRBJ2-7
CASSRSGGENTEAFF | TGTGCCAGCAGCCGATCGGGGGGCGAAAACACTGAAGCTTTCTTT | . | TRBV7-9 | . | TRBJ1-1
CASSLGNEQLF | TGCGCCAGCAGCTTGGGGAATGAGCAGCTCTTC | . | TRBV5-1 | . | TRBJ2-1
CAGDRGITMNTEAFF | TGTGCCGGTGACAGGGGGATTACTATGAACACTGAAGCTTTCTTT | . | TRBV6-4 | TRBD1 | TRBJ1-1
CASSPDRGEHRGAVF | TGCGCCAGCAGCCCAGACAGGGGCGAACACCGGGGAGCTGTTTTT | . | TRBV4-3 | TRBD1 | TRBJ2-2
CASSPLKVAGIGDNEQFF | TGCGCCAGCAGCCCACTCAAGGTAGCGGGAATTGGGGACAATGAGCAGTTCTTC | . | TRBV4-1 | TRBD2 | TRBJ2-1
CASSQEIRQGNPNMNTEAFF | TGTGCCAGCAGCCAAGAGATTCGGCAGGGTAATCCAAACATGAACACTGAAGCTTTCTTT | once | TRBV14 | . | TRBJ1-1
CASSFTANYGYTF | TGTGCCAGCAGCTTCACCGCAAACTATGGCTACACCTTC | once | TRBV7-8 | . | TRBJ1-2
CASSATQGNTIYF | TGTGCCAGCAGCGCGACCCAAGGAAACACCATATATTTT | . | TRBV9 | . | TRBJ1-3
CASSQGDRDYEQYF | TGCGCCAGCAGCCAAGGTGACAGGGACTACGAGCAGTACTTC | once | TRBV4-3 | TRBD1 | TRBJ2-7
CASSQDRANEKLFF | TGTGCCAGCAGCCAAGATCGAGCTAATGAAAAACTGTTTTTT | . | TRBV4-2 | . | TRBJ1-4
CASSERVRGETGDYEQYF | TGCGCCAGCAGTGAGCGGGTCCGCGGGGAGACAGGGGATTACGAGCAGTACTTC | . | TRBV10-2 | TRBD1 | TRBJ2-7
CASSSPLPGRRKGRNQPQHF | TGTGCCAGCAGCTCCCCACTACCCGGACGGAGAAAAGGGCGGAATCAGCCCCAGCATTTT | . | TRBV11-3 | . | TRBJ1-5
CASSLGTNTGELFF | TGTGCCAGCAGCTTAGGGACAAACACCGGGGAGCTGTTTTTT | few | TRBV11-3 | . | TRBJ2-2
CASSSLGLALAYEQYF | TGCGCCAGCAGCTCACTTGGACTGGCGCTAGCCTACGAGCAGTACTTC | . | TRBV5-1 | . | TRBJ2-7
CASSASGSDYEQYF | TGTGCCAGCAGCGCTAGCGGGAGTGACTACGAGCAGTACTTC | . | TRBV13 | TRBD2 | TRBJ2-7
CASGLLAGGPNEQFF | TGTGCCAGCGGACTACTAGCGGGAGGGCCAAATGAGCAGTTCTTC | . | TRBV25-1 | TRBD2 | TRBJ2-1
CASSPLSGTGYEQYF | TGTGCCAGCAGTCCCCTCAGTGGGACGGGCTACGAGCAGTACTTC | . | TRBV28 | . | TRBJ2-7
CASSLYGTGYNEQFF | TGTGCCAGCAGTTTATACGGGACAGGGTACAATGAGCAGTTCTTC | . | TRBV28 | TRBD1 | TRBJ2-1
CASRFGAVDRNNEQFF | TGTGCCAGCAGGTTTGGAGCGGTAGACAGGAACAATGAGCAGTTCTTC | . | TRBV7-9 | . | TRBJ2-1
CASSSRESNQPQHF | TGCGCCAGCAGCTCCAGGGAGAGCAATCAGCCCCAGCATTTT | . | TRBV5-1 | . | TRBJ1-5
CASSWTGGETQYF | TGTGCCAGCAGCTGGACAGGGGGCGAGACCCAGTACTTC | . | TRBV7-2 | TRBD1 | TRBJ2-5
CASSGGGYLNEQFF | TGTGCCAGTAGTGGGGGAGGGTATCTCAATGAGCAGTTCTTC | . | TRBV19 | TRBD2 | TRBJ2-1
CASSYTNENTEAFF | TGTGCCAGCAGTTACACAAATGAGAACACTGAAGCTTTCTTT | . | TRBV6-5 | . | TRBJ1-1
CASKRQGGNQPQHF | TGTGCCAGCAAACGACAGGGAGGCAATCAGCCCCAGCATTTT | . | TRBV7-2 | TRBD1 | TRBJ1-5
CASSEVSYEQYF | TGTGCCAGCAGTGAGGTCAGCTACGAGCAGTACTTC | . | TRBV6-1 | . | TRBJ2-7
CASSWGRDTGELFF | TGTGCCAGCAGTTGGGGGAGGGACACCGGGGAGCTGTTTTTT | . | TRBV6-5 | TRBD2 | TRBJ2-2
CASSYGRGNQPQHF | TGTGCCAGCAGTTACGGCAGGGGCAATCAGCCCCAGCATTTT | . | TRBV6-5 | . | TRBJ1-5
CASSPAGGPNGYTF | TGTGCCAGCAGCCCCGCCGGGGGGCCCAATGGCTACACCTTC | . | TRBV9 | . | TRBJ1-2
CSVDGAGRTEAFF | TGCAGCGTTGACGGCGCAGGGCGGACTGAAGCTTTCTTT | few | TRBV29-1 | . | TRBJ1-1
CASSVLGRAYQEQYF | TGTGCCAGCAGCGTTCTGGGGAGGGCGTATCAGGAGCAGTACTTC | . | TRBV7-2 | TRBD2 | TRBJ2-7
CASSLYTGSSYEQYF | TGTGCCAGCAGTTTATATACAGGGAGCTCCTACGAGCAGTACTTC | . | TRBV28 | . | TRBJ2-7
CASSDGAATDTQYF | TGTGCCAGCAGTGACGGAGCGGCCACAGATACGCAGTATTTT | . | TRBV6-4 | . | TRBJ2-3
CASSFDRFSGNTIYF | TGTGCCAGCAGTTTCGACAGATTCTCTGGAAACACCATATATTTT | . | TRBV27 | . | TRBJ1-3
CASSFPSGPNTGELFF | TGTGCCAGCAGTTTTCCTAGCGGGCCTAACACCGGGGAGCTGTTTTTT | . | TRBV28 | TRBD2 | TRBJ2-2
CASILTGTGGPDTQYF | TGTGCCAGCATTCTTACCGGGACAGGGGGCCCAGATACGCAGTATTTT | . | TRBV28 | TRBD1 | TRBJ2-3
CASSETLLAKNIQYF | TGTGCCAGCAGTGAAACCTTACTAGCCAAAAACATTCAGTACTTC | . | TRBV25-1 | . | TRBJ2-4
CASRSATREQFF | TGTGCCAGCAGGTCAGCCACCAGGGAGCAGTTCTTC | . | TRBV6-6 | . | TRBJ2-1
CASSPSWVGLSNQPQHF | TGTGCCAGCTCACCAAGTTGGGTGGGTTTAAGCAATCAGCCCCAGCATTTT | . | TRBV18 | . | TRBJ1-5
CASSPGTSTGELFF | TGTGCCAGCAGCCCCGGGACATCCACCGGGGAGCTGTTTTTT | . | TRBV7-6 | . | TRBJ2-2
CASIEQGNTEAFF | TGTGCCAGCATTGAACAGGGGAACACTGAAGCTTTCTTT | . | TRBV19 | . | TRBJ1-1
CASSPFGTGGSPLHF | TGTGCCAGCTCACCTTTCGGGACAGGGGGTTCACCCCTCCACTTT | once | TRBV18 | TRBD1 | TRBJ1-6
CASSITTEPQSRANVLTF | TGCGCCAGCAGCATAACCACCGAACCACAAAGTCGGGCCAACGTCCTGACTTTC | . | TRBV4-1 | . | TRBJ2-6
CASSQRLIAGGYTDTQYF | TGTGCCAGCAGCCAACGATTAATAGCGGGAGGTTACACAGATACGCAGTATTTT | . | TRBV7-2 | TRBD2 | TRBJ2-3
CASSSPTVPSTGELFF | TGTGCCAGCAGCTCCCCTACTGTTCCGAGCACCGGGGAGCTGTTTTTT | . | TRBV13 | . | TRBJ2-2
CASSEWGVQETQYF | TGTGCCAGCAGTGAATGGGGGGTTCAAGAGACCCAGTACTTC | . | TRBV25-1 | . | TRBJ2-5
CASSSGLNNEQFF | TGTGCCAGCAGCTCGGGATTGAACAATGAGCAGTTCTTC | once | TRBV27 | . | TRBJ2-1
CAYYRVSYNSPLHF | TGTGCCTACTACAGGGTGTCCTATAATTCACCCCTCCACTTT | . | TRBV30 | . | TRBJ1-6
CASSDVGTDTQYF | TGTGCCAGCAGTGACGTGGGCACAGATACGCAGTATTTT | . | TRBV2 | . | TRBJ2-3
CASSPLGGDEQYF | TGTGCCAGCAGCCCGTTGGGGGGAGACGAGCAGTACTTC | . | TRBV14 | . | TRBJ2-7
CASSVRDGFSYTF | TGTGCCAGCAGCGTTCGGGACGGCTTCAGCTACACCTTC | . | TRBV7-6 | . | TRBJ1-2